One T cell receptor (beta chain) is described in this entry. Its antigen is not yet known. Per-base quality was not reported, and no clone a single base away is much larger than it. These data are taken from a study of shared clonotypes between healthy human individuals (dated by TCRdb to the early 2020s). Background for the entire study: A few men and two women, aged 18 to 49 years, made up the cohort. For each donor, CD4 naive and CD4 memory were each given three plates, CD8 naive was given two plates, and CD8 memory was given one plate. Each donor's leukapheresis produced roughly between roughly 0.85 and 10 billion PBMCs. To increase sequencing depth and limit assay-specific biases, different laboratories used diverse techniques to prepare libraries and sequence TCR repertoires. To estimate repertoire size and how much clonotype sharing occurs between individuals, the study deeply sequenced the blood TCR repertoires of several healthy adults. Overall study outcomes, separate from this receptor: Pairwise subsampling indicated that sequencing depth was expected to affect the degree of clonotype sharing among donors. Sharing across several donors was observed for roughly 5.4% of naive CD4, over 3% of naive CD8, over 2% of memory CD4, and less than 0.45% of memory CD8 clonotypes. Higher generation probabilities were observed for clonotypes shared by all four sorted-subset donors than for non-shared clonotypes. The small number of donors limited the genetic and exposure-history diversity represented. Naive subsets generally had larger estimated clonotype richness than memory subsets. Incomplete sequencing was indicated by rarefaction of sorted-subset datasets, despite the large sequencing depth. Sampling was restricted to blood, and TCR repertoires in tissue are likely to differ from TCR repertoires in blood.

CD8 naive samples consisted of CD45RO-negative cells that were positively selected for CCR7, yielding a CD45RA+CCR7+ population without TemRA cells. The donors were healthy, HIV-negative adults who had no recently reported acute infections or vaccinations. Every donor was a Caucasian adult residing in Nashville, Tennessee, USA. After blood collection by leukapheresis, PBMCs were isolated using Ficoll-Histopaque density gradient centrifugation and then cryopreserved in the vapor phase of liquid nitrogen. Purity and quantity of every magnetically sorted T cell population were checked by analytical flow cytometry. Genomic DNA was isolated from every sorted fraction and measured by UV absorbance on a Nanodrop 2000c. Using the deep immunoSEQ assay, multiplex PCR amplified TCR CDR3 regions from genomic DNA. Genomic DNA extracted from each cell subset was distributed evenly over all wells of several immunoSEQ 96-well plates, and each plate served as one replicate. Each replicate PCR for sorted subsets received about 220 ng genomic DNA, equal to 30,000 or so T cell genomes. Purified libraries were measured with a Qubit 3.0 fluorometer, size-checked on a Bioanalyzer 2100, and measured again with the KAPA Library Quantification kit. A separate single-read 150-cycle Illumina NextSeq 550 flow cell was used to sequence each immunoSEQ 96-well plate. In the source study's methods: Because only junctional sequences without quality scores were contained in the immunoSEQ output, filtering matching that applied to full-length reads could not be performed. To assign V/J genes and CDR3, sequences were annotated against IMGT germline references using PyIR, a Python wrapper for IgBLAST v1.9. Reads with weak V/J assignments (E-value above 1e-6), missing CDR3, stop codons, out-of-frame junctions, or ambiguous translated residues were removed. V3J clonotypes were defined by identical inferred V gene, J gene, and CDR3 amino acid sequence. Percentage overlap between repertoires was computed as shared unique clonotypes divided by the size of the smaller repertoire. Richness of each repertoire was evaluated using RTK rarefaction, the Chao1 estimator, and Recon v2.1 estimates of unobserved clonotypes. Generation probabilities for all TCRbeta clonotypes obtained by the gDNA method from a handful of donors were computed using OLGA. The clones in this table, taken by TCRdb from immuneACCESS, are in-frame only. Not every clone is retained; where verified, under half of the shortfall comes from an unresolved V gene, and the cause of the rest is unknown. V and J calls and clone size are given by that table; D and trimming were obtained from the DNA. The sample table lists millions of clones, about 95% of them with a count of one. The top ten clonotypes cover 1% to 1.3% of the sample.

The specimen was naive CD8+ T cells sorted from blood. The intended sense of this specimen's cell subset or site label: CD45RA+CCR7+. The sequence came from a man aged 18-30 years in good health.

The bases read TGTGCCAGCAGCCCCTCGGGAGGGAGCTACGAGCAGTACTTC. This encodes CASSPSGGSYEQYF. The rearranged segments are TRBV7-6 and TRBJ2-7, and 8 bases in between align with TRBD2. V is trimmed back by 5 bases and J by 3 bases, and the junction contains 6 bases that no gene match accounts for. Based on the germline V gene, the CDR1 and CDR2 sequences are SGHVS and FNYEAQ. The CDR3 covers 14 residues, taking in both the cysteine and the phenylalanine. Solely the CDR3 DNA is kept, with 42 bases framed from the first base.